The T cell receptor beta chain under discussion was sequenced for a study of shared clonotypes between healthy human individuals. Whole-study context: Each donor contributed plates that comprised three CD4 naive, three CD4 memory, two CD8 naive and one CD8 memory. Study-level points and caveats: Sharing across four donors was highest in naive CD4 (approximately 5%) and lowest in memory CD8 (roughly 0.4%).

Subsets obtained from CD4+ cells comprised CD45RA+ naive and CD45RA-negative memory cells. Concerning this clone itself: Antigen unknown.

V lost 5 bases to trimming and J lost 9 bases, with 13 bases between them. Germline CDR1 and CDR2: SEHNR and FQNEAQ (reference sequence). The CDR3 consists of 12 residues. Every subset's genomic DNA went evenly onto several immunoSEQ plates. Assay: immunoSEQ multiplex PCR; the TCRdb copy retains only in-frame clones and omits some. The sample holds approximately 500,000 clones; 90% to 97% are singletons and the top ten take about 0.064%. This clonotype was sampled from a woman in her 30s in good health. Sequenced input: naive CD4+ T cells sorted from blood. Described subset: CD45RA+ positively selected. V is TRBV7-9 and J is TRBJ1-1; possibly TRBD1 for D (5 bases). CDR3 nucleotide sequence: TGTGCCAGCAGCAACCGGGGGGGAAAAGCTTTCTTT. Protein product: CASSNRGGKAFF.